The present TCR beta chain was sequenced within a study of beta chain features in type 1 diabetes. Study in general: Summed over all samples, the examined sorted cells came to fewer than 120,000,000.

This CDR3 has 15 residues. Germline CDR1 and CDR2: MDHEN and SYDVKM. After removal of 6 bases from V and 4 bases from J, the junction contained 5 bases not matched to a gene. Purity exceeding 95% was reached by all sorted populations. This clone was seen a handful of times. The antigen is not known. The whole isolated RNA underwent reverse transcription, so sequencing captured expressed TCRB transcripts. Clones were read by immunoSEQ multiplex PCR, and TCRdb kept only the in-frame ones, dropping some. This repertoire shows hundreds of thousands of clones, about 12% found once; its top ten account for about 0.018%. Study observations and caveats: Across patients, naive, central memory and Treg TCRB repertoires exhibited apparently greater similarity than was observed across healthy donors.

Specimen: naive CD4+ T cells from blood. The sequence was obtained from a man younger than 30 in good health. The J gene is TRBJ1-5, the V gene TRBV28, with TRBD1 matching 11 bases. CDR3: CASSRGTGGNQPQHF. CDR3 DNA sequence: TGTGCCAGCAGCAGGGGGACAGGGGGAAATCAGCCCCAGCATTTT.